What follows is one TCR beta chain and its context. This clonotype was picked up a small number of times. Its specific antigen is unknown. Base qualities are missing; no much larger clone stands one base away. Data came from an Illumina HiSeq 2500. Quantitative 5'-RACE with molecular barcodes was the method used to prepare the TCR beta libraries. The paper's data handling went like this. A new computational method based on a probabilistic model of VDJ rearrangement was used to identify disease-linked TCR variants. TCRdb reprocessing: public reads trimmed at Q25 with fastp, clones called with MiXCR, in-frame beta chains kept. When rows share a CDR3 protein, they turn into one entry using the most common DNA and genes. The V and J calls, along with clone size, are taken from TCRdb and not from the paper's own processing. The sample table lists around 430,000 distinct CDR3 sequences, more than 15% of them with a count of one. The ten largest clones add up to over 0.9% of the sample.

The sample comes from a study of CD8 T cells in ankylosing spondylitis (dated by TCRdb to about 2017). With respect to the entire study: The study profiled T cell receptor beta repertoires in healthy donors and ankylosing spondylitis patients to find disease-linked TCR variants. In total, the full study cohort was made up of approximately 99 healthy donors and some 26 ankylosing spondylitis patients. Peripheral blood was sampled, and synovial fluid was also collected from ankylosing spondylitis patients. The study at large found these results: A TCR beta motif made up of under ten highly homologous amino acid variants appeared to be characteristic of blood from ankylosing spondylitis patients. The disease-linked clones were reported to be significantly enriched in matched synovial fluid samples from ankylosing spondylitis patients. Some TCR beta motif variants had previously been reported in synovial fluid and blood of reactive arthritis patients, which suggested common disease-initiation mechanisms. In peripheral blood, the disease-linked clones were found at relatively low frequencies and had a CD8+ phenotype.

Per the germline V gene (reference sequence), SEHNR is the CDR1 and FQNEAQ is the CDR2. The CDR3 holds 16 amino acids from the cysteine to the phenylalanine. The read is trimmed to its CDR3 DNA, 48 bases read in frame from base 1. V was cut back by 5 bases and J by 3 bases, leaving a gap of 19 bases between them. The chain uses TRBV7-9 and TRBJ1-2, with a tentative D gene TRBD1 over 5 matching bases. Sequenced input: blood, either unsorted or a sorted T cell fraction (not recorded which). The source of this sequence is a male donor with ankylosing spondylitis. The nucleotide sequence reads TGTGCCAGCAGCCCCGAGGGGACGGGTCGGCACTATGGCTACACCTTC. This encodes CASSPEGTGRHYGYTF.